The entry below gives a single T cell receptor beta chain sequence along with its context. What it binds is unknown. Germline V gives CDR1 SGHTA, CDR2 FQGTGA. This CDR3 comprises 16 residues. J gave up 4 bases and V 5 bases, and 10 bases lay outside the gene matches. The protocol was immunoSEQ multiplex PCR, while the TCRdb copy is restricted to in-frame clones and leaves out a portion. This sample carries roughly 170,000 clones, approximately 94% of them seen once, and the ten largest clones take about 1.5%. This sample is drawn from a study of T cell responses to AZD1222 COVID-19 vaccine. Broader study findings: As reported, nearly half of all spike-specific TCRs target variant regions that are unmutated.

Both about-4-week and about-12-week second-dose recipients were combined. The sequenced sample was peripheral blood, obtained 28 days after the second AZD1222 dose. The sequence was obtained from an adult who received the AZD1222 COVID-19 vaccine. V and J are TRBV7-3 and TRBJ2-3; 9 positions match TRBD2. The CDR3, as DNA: TGTGCCAGCAGCCCCGAGGGGGCGGGGGGGCCAGATACGCAGTATTTT. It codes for CASSPEGAGGPDTQYF.